Following are 17 T cell receptor beta chains from one sample sequenced in a study of blood T cell repertoires in COVID-19 (dated by TCRdb to the early 2020s). Libraries came from the immunoSEQ multiplex PCR assay. In TCRdb, the immuneACCESS table is reduced to in-frame sequences with V and J assigned. These tables do not hold every clone; where another copy was compared, an unresolved V gene accounts for under half, and the others remain unexplained. The sample data list about 180,000 clones, and 85% to 90% of these were observed just once. Less than 3% of the sample goes to the ten largest clones. The material sequenced was peripheral blood. These receptors were taken from a woman aged 25-40 years with active or convalescent COVID-19.

The gene calls are TRBV27 and TRBJ2-1; TRBD2 aligns across 8 bases. Germline lookup yields CDR1 MNHEY and CDR2 SMNVEV (reference sequence). Germline trimming cut 2 bases from V and 13 bases from J; bases unmatched to any gene: 4. This CDR3 comprises 12 residues. CDR3 DNA: TGTGCCAGCAGTTTAACTAGCGGCCTCCAGTTCTTC. Encoded protein: CASSLTSGLQFF.

The V and J genes are TRBV3-1 (or the pseudogene TRBV3-2) and TRBJ1-6; possible D gene TRBD1, 6 bases. The CDR3 is made up of 15 amino acids. CDR1 LGHDT and CDR2 YNNKEL come from the germline V gene (reference sequence). Trimming pared 5 bases from V and 7 bases from J, leaving 15 bases between. The CDR3 protein is CASSVAGTINSPLHF. The DNA for the CDR3 is TGTGCCAGCAGCGTAGCCGGGACAATAAATTCACCCCTCCACTTT.

V gene TRBV9 combines with J gene TRBJ2-3; TRBD2 agrees at 16 bases. This CDR3 is built from 17 residues. CDR1 is SGDLS, CDR2 YYNGEE, per germline. The J segment lost 2 bases and the V segment lost 3 bases, leaving 3 bases of the junction unmatched. CDR3 coding DNA: TGTGCCAGCAGCGAGGGACTAGCGGGGGGGGTCACAGATACGCAGTATTTT. Amino acid sequence: CASSEGLAGGVTDTQYF.

The J gene is TRBJ2-3, the V gene TRBV28, with TRBD1 matching over 11 bases. Germline loops: CDR1 MDHEN, CDR2 SYDVKM. CDR3 length equals 14 residues. V dropped 6 bases and J dropped 3; count of bases not matched to a gene: 2. The CDR3 coding sequence is TGTGCCAGCAGGGACAGGGGGCAAACAGATACGCAGTATTTT. Its translation is CASRDRGQTDTQYF.

The gene calls are TRBV4-1 and TRBJ1-2; D is undetermined. V gave up 1 base and J gave up 8 bases, with 11 bases separating them. CDR3 length equals 13 residues. Germline V gene sequence: CDR1 MGHRA, CDR2 YSYEKL. The chain's CDR3 is CASSQAGGEGYTF. The DNA of the CDR3 is TGCGCCAGCAGCCAAGCGGGTGGAGAAGGCTACACCTTC.

This chain uses TRBV28 with TRBJ1-4; D gene ambiguous. Germline V gene sequence: CDR1 MDHEN, CDR2 SYDVKM. This CDR3 comprises 17 residues. Trimming cost V 3 bases and J 1 base, with 15 bases left between them. This CDR3 is CASSFSGDGETNEKLFF. CDR3 DNA: TGTGCCAGCAGTTTTAGCGGGGATGGAGAAACTAATGAAAAACTGTTTTTT.

The chain has TRBV6-5 and TRBJ1-6, with 8 bases lining up with TRBD1. This CDR3 region has 15 residues. Trimming removed 7 bases from V and 10 bases from J; junction bases left unmatched: 12. From germline, CDR1 is MNHEY and CDR2 SVGAGI. CDR3 loop: CASKGPTGVRSPLHF. For the CDR3, the DNA is TGTGCCAGCAAAGGGCCGACAGGGGTGCGATCACCCCTCCACTTT.

The V and J genes are TRBV24-1 and TRBJ2-2; TRBD1 is a possible D gene (6 bases). This CDR3 has 16 amino acids. Per the germline V gene, CDR1 is KGHDR and CDR2 is SFDVKD. Trimming took off 4 bases at V and 7 bases at J, with 18 bases between the two ends. Written as DNA, the CDR3 is TGTGCCACCAGTGACCGGGCGTCAGGGGAGAGCGGGGAGCTGTTTTTT. The encoded protein is CATSDRASGESGELFF.

This clone was found a few times. CDR3 bases: TGCGCCAGCAGCCAAGATGAGGGAGGGATGAAAGATACGCAGTATTTT. Protein sequence: CASSQDEGGMKDTQYF. The rearrangement uses TRBV4-1 and TRBJ2-3; 7 positions match TRBD2. The CDR3 has 16 amino acids. Germline V CDR1 and CDR2: MGHRA, YSYEKL. The J segment lost 5 bases and the V segment lost 0 bases, leaving 8 bases of the junction unmatched.

The chain links TRBV6-1 to TRBJ1-1, with D unresolved. With 3 bases removed from V and 1 base from J, the gap between germline ends came to 6 bases. Germline CDR1 MNHNS, CDR2 SASEGT. The CDR3 is 13 residues long. The CDR3 here is CASSDMANTEAFF. DNA of the CDR3: TGTGCCAGCAGTGATATGGCGAACACTGAAGCTTTCTTT.

The V call is TRBV6-6, the J call TRBJ2-1, with D possibly being TRBD2 (6 bases). V lost 3 bases and J 8 bases, leaving 20 bases between the germline ends. Germline lookup yields CDR1 MNHNY and CDR2 SVGAGI (reference sequence). The CDR3 has 16 residues. Here the CDR3 reads CASSYQPRTSGDEQFF. CDR3 coding DNA: TGTGCCAGCAGTTATCAACCGCGGACCTCGGGGGATGAGCAGTTCTTC.

In DNA, the CDR3 is TGTGCCAGCAGTCAAAACAATGAGCAGTTCTTC. It specifies CASSQNNEQFF. The rearrangement joins TRBV27 to TRBJ2-1; D remains unclear. The CDR3 has 11 residues. Trimming removed 5 bases from V and 5 bases from J, with 4 bases in between. The germline V gene has CDR1 MNHEY and CDR2 SMNVEV (reference sequence).

This clone has just one count. The chain couples TRBV11-3 to TRBJ1-1; D not resolved. The CDR3 has 15 residues. The germline V and J ends were trimmed by 5 bases and 0 bases, with 13 bases remaining between them. The germline V gene has CDR1 SGHNT and CDR2 YENEEA. Here the CDR3 reads CASSPRTSMNTEAFF. CDR3 bases: TGTGCCAGCAGCCCCCGAACGAGTATGAACACTGAAGCTTTCTTT.

A single count supports this clone. This chain uses TRBV5-4 with TRBJ2-1; 9 positions agree with TRBD2. V shed 5 bases, J shed 0 bases, and the junction held 6 bases outside the gene matches. Germline CDR1 and CDR2: SGHNT and YYREEE (reference sequence). There are 16 residues in the CDR3. CDR3 protein: CASSGLALASYNEQFF. The DNA for the CDR3 is TGTGCCAGCAGTGGACTAGCGCTGGCCTCCTACAATGAGCAGTTCTTC.

The V call is TRBV7-9, the J call TRBJ1-2, with TRBD1 as a possible D gene (6 bases). V was trimmed by 1 base and J by 6 bases, leaving 12 bases between them. CDR1 and CDR2 (germline): SEHNR, FQNEAQ (reference sequence). The CDR3 extends over 14 amino acids. The CDR3 nucleotides read TGTGCCAGCAGCTTAGTAGAGACAGGAGATGGCTACACCTTC. It translates to CASSLVETGDGYTF.

This chain joins TRBV19 and TRBJ1-1; 8 nucleotides match TRBD1. V lost 4 bases to trimming and J lost 1 base; unmatched junction nucleotides: 5. Germline V gene sequence: CDR1 LNHDA, CDR2 SQIVND (reference sequence). The CDR3 runs to 15 residues. CDR3 in amino acids: CASSTVGTGNTEAFF. DNA for the CDR3: TGTGCCAGTAGTACGGTTGGGACAGGGAACACTGAAGCTTTCTTT.

This CDR3 is CSASGTGSYNEQFF. The CDR3 DNA is TGCAGTGCTAGTGGTACTGGCTCCTACAATGAGCAGTTCTTC. This chain links TRBV20-1 with TRBJ2-1, with unresolved D. The length of the CDR3 is 14 residues. V was pared by 3 bases and J by 0 bases, with 9 bases between. Germline CDR1 DFQATT, CDR2 SNEGSKA (reference sequence).